These 9 T cell receptor beta chains share one sample of origin, sequenced in a study of control samples from healthy donors and cancer patients. Measured with immunoSEQ multiplex PCR; TCRdb has only the in-frame clones, and not every one. Seen here are around 100,000 clones, about 87% observed once, and the top ten hold over 13%. Sequencing was done on a sample of blood. Source of these receptors: a woman aged 70 to 79 in good health.

This clone has just one count. This rearrangement joins TRBV7-9 to TRBJ2-1; the D is unclear. CDR3 size: 12 residues. The germline V and J ends were trimmed by 1 base and 10 bases, with 8 bases remaining between them. The V gene's germline CDR1 is SEHNR and CDR2 FQNEAQ (reference sequence). CDR3: CASSLELGEQFF. For the CDR3, the DNA is TGTGCCAGCAGCTTAGAATTAGGGGAGCAGTTCTTC. Full variable domain (rest looked up from reference TRBV7-9 and TRBJ2-1): DTGVSQNPRHKITKRGQNVTFRCDPISEHNRLYWYRQTLGQGPEFLTYFQNEAQLEKSRLLSDRFSAERPKGSFSTLEIQRTEQGDSAMYLCASSLELGEQFFGPGTRLTVL.

The gene calls are TRBV11-3 and TRBJ2-3, with 14 nucleotides matching TRBD2. V dropped 5 bases and J dropped 1; count of bases not matched to a gene: 8. This CDR3 is built from 18 residues. The germline V gene has CDR1 SGHNT and CDR2 YENEEA. This CDR3 is CASSKGTSGGRGTDTQYF. The CDR3 DNA follows: TGTGCCAGCAGCAAAGGGACTAGCGGGGGAAGGGGCACAGATACGCAGTATTTT.

The chain combines TRBV7-9 with TRBJ1-1, with D uncertain. The V gene's germline CDR1 is SEHNR and CDR2 FQNEAQ (reference sequence). The CDR3 extends over 15 amino acids. Trimming cost V 4 bases and J 0 bases, with 12 bases left between them. The CDR3 DNA reads as TGTGCCAGCAGCTCCCTCCTTCCAGTGAACACTGAAGCTTTCTTT. Amino acid sequence: CASSSLLPVNTEAFF.

The chain employs TRBV11-2 and TRBJ2-5; D unclear. Germline CDR1 reads SGHAT; CDR2 reads FQNNGV. V lost 4 bases and J 4 bases, leaving 1 base between the germline ends. This CDR3 is built from 10 residues. For the CDR3, the DNA is TGTGCCAGCAGCTCAGAGACCCAGTACTTC. It translates to CASSSETQYF.

CDR3 nucleotide sequence: TGTGCCAGAGGGGGTACTGGCCTAGGGGGAAGCACAGATACGCAGTATTTT. As protein: CARGGTGLGGSTDTQYF. This sequence joins TRBV3-1 (or the pseudogene TRBV3-2) and TRBJ2-3; D perhaps matches TRBD1 (6 bases). Germline V gene sequence: CDR1 LGHDT, CDR2 YNNKEL (reference sequence). Trimming shortened V by 9 bases and J by 0 bases, and 22 bases separated the two germline ends. This CDR3 has 17 residues.

The chain has TRBV27 and TRBJ2-4; tentatively, D is TRBD1 (5 bases). The CDR3 is 13 amino acids. Per germline, CDR1 MNHEY and CDR2 SMNVEV (reference sequence). The V end was cut by 5 bases, the J end by 8 bases, with 13 bases between. CDR3 protein: CASSRTGGDIQYF. In DNA form, the CDR3 reads TGTGCCAGCAGTCGTACAGGTGGAGACATTCAGTACTTC.

The genes are TRBV28 and TRBJ1-6; D perhaps matches TRBD1 (5 bases). The CDR3 runs to 13 residues. V lost 6 bases and J lost 5, with 8 bases in between. The germline CDR1 and CDR2 sequences are MDHEN and SYDVKM. This CDR3 is CASSPGNNSPLHF. CDR3 coding DNA: TGTGCCAGCAGCCCAGGGAATAATTCACCCCTCCACTTT.

V is TRBV9 and J is TRBJ1-5, with 12 bases identical to TRBD1. V dropped 4 bases and J dropped 6; count of bases not matched to a gene: 14. The CDR3 sequence is 18 residues long. In germline, CDR1 is SGDLS, CDR2 YYNGEE. CDR3 coding DNA: TGTGCCAGCAGCCCCCGGGACAGGGGGCTCGGAGACAGTCAGCCCCAGCATTTT. As protein: CASSPRDRGLGDSQPQHF.

The chain is built from TRBV7-6 and TRBJ1-1; 7 nucleotides match TRBD1. The CDR3 loop spans 14 amino acids. The junction had 4 bases not matched to a gene; V was cut back by 5 bases and J by 1 base. Germline V gene data show CDR1 as SGHVS and CDR2 as FNYEAQ. Written as DNA, the CDR3 is TGTGCCAGCAGCCTCGGGACAGCGAACACTGAAGCTTTCTTT. Residues: CASSLGTANTEAFF.